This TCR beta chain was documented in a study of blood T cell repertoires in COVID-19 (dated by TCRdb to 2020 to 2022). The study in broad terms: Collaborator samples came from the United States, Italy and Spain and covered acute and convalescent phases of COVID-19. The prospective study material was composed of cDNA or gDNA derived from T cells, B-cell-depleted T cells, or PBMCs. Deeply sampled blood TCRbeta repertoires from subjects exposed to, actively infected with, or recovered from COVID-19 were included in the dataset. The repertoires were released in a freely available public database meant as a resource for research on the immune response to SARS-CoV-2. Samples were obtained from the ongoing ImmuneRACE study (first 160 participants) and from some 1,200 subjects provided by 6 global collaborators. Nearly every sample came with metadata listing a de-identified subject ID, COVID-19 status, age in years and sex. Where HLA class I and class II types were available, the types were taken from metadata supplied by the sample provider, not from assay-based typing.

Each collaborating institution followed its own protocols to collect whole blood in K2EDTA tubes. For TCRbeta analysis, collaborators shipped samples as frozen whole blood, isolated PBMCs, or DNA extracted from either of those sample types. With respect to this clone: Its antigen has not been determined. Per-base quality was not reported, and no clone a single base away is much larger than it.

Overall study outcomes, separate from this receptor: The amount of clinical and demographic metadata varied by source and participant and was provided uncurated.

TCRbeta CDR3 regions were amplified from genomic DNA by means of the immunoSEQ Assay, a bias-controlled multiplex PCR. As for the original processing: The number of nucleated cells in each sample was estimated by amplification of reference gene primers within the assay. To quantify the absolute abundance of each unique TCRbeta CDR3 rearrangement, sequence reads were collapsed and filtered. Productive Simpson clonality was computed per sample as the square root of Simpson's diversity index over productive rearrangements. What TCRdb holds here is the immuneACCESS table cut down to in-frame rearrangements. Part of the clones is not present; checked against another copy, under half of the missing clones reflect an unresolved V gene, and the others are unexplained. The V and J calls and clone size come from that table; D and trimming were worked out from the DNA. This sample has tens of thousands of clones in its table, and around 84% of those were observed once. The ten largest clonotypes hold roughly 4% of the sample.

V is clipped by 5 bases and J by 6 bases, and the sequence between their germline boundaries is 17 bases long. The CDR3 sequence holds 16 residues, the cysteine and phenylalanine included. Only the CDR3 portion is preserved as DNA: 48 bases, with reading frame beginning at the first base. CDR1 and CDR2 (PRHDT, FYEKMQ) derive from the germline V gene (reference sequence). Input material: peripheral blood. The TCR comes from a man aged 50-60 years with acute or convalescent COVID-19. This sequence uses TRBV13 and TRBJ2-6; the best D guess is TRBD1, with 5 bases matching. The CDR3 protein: CASSEQGNGAANVLTF. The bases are TGTGCCAGCAGCGAACAAGGGAATGGGGCGGCCAACGTCCTGACTTTC.